The T cell receptor (beta chain) under discussion was sequenced for a study of T cells after yellow fever vaccination. Study conclusions and caveats: Only a small proportion of the clonotypes turned up in both the CD4 and the CD8 compartments, likely arising from convergent recombination. The study re-detected most primary-vaccination clones after the booster (approximately 96% CD4, just over 85% CD8).

This clonotype was found many times. Its specificity is unknown. The CDR3 loop spans 14 amino acids. V was clipped by 6 bases and J by 4 bases; unmatched bases: 5. Germline V gives CDR1 SNHLY, CDR2 FYNNEI. They built TCR cDNA with 5'RACE template switching, a step that put in a universal primer site and UMIs. TCRdb fed the 5' RACE reads into MiXCR, producing one record per CDR3 protein. The repertoire holds over 45,000 distinct CDR3 sequences, with more than 5.5% as singletons. The sequencing here drew on CD8+ T cells sorted from PBMCs, taken on the day of the first yellow fever vaccination. This sequence joins TRBV2 and TRBJ1-2; TRBD1 matches at 10 bases. This TCR was sampled from a man younger than 35 who received the YFV17D yellow fever vaccine. The CDR3 sequence: CASRGTGAGYGYTF. The CDR3 DNA sequence: TGTGCCAGCAGGGGGACAGGGGCCGGCTATGGCTACACCTTC. Combining the CDR3 with reference TRBV2 and TRBJ1-2 gives the whole variable domain EPEVTQTPSHQVTQMGQEVILRCVPISNHLYFYWYRQILGQKVEFLVSFYNNEISEKSEIFDDQFSVERPDGSNFTLKIRSTKLEDSAMYFCASRGTGAGYGYTFGSGTRLTVV.